This TCR beta chain stems from a study of T cell responses to AZD1222 COVID-19 vaccine. Study results and caveats: Dominant at 160-218 and 743-854, vaccine-associated CD4 TCRs also spanned spike. Baseline seropositivity characterized only a handful of AZD1222 recipients. Spike-specific TCR repertoires showed rising breadth and depth after two AZD1222 doses.

CDR3 length: 13 residues. Between the trimmed V and J ends, which lost 2 bases and 4 bases, there was a span of 9 bases. Germline loops: CDR1 SGDLS, CDR2 YYNGEE. On this clone itself: Its matching antigen is unknown. Other DNA sequences in this sample translate to the same CDR3.

The table came from immunoSEQ multiplex PCR; TCRdb's copy has only in-frame clones and leaves some out. The data contain approximately 180,000 clones, 75% to 95% of them singletons. This clonotype was sampled from an adult in good health. The source material was peripheral blood, sampled on day 0 of AZD1222 vaccination. This chain uses TRBV9 with TRBJ1-1, with a tentative D call TRBD1 (5 bases). The chain's CDR3 is CASSVTGSTEAFF. CDR3 nucleotides: TGTGCCAGCAGCGTTACAGGTTCCACTGAAGCTTTCTTT.